This T cell receptor beta chain was sequenced in a study of blood T cell repertoires in COVID-19. This CDR3 is 13 amino acids long. The V end lost 6 bases, the J end lost 7 bases, and 10 bases lay between the germline ends. Germline CDR1 reads MNHEY; CDR2 reads SVGAGI. Profiling relied on immunoSEQ multiplex PCR, and the TCRdb table lists in-frame clones only, not all of them. The data show about 340,000 clones, with more than 70% seen just once and approximately 3% held by the top ten. The origin of this receptor is a man aged 30-40 years with active or convalescent COVID-19. V is TRBV6-5 and J is TRBJ1-6; perhaps TRBD1 as D (5 bases). The sequenced sample was peripheral blood. CDR3 nucleotides: TGTGCCAGCAGACGCGGGGACAATTCACCCCTCCACTTT. Translating gives CASRRGDNSPLHF.